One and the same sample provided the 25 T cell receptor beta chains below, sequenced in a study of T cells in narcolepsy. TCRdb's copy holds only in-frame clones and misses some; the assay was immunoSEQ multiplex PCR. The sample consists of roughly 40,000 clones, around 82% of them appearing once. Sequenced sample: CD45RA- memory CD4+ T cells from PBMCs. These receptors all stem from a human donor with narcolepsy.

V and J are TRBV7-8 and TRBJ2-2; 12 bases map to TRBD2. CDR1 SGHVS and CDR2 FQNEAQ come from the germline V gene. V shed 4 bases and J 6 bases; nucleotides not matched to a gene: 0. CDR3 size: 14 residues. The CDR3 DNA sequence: TGTGCCAGCAGCTCTAGCGGGGGGGCCGGGGAGCTGTTTTTT. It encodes CASSSSGGAGELFF. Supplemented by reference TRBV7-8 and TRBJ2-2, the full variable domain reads GAGVSQSPRYKVAKRGQDVALRCDPISGHVSLFWYQQALGQGPEFLTYFQNEAQLDKSGLPSDRFFAERPEGSVSTLKIQRTQQEDSAVYLCASSSSGGAGELFFGEGSRLTVL.

The CDR3 loop is CASRVGADTQYF. For the CDR3, the DNA is TGTGCCAGCAGAGTGGGCGCAGATACGCAGTATTTT. The chain carries TRBV5-6 and TRBJ2-3; no clear D gene. The germline CDR1 and CDR2 sequences are SGHDT and YYEEEE. This CDR3 comprises 12 residues. Between the trimmed V and J ends, which lost 5 bases and 4 bases, there was a span of 8 bases.

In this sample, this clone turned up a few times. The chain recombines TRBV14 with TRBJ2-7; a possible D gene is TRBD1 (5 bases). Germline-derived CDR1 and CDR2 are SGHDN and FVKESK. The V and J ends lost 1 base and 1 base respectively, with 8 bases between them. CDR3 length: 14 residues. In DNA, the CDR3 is TGTGCCAGCAGCCAAGGCAGGGCTTCCTACGAGCAGTACTTC. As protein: CASSQGRASYEQYF.

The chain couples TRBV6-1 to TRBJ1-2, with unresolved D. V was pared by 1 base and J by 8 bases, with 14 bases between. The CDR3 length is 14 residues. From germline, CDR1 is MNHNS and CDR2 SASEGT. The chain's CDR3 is CASSEGLAQRGYTF. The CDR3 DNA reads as TGTGCCAGCAGTGAAGGGTTGGCCCAGAGGGGCTACACCTTC.

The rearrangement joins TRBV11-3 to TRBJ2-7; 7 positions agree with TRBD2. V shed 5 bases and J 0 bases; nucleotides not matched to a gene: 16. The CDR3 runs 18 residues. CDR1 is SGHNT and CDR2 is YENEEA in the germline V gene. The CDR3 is CASSRSGAGTPSSYEQYF. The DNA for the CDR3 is TGTGCCAGCAGCCGAAGCGGGGCAGGGACGCCCAGCTCCTACGAGCAGTACTTC. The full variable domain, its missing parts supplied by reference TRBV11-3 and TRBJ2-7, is EAGVVQSPRYKIIEKKQPVAFWCNPISGHNTLYWYLQNLGQGPELLIRYENEEAVDDSQLPKDRFSAERLKGVDSTLKIQPAELGDSAVYLCASSRSGAGTPSSYEQYFGPGTRLTVT.

Written as DNA, the CDR3 is TGTGCCAGCAGCTTGTGGGGGAACCAAGAGACCCAGTACTTC. Its translation is CASSLWGNQETQYF. The chain employs TRBV5-4 and TRBJ2-5; either TRBD1 or TRBD2 may fit D (5 bases each). CDR3 size: 14 residues. CDR1 and CDR2 (germline): SGHNT, YYREEE (reference sequence). V shed 1 base and J shed 0 bases, with 7 bases lying between them.

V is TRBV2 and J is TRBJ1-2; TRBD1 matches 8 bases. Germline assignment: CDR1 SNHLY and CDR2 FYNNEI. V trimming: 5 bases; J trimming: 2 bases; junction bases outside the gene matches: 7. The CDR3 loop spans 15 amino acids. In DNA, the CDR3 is TGTGCCAGCAGTTCCCGGACAGGGAGAAACTATGGCTACACCTTC. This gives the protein CASSSRTGRNYGYTF.

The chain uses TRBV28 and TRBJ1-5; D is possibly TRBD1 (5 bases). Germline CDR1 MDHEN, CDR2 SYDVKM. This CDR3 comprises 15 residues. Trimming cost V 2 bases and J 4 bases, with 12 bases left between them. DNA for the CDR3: TGTGCCAGCAGTTTAGATGGGGGGTGGAATCAGCCCCAGCATTTT. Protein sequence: CASSLDGGWNQPQHF.

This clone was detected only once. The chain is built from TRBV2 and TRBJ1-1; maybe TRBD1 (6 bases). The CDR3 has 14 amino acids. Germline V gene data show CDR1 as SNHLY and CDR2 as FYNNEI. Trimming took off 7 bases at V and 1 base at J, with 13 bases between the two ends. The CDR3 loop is CASTYRAQNTEAFF. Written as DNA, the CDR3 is TGTGCCAGCACCTACAGGGCCCAGAACACTGAAGCTTTCTTT.

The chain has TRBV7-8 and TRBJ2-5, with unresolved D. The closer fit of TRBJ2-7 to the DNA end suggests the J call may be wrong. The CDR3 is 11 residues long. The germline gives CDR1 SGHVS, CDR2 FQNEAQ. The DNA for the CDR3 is TGTGCCAGCAGCTTAGTCGACGAGCAGTACTTC. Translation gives CASSLVDEQYF.

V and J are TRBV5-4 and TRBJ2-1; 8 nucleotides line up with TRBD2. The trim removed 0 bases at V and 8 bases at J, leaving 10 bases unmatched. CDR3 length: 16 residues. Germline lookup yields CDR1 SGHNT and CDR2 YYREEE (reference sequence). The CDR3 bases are TGTGCCAGCAGCTTGGCCAGCGGGGGTCTTGGGGATGAGCAGTTCTTC. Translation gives CASSLASGGLGDEQFF.

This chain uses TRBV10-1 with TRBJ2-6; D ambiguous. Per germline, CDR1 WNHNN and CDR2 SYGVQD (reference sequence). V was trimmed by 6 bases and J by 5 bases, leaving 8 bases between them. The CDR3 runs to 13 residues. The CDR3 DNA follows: TGCGCCAGCAGCCCGCAACGGGCCAACGTCCTGACTTTC. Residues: CASSPQRANVLTF.

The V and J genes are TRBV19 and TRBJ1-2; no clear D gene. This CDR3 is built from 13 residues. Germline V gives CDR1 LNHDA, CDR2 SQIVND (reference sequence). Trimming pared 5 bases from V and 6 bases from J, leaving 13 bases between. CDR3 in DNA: TGTGCCAGTAGTGGCGCGGGCGCTAATGGCTACACCTTC. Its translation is CASSGAGANGYTF.

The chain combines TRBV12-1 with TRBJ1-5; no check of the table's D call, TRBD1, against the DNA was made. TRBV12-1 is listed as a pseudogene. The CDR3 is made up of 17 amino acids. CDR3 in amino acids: CASSSAVGARGNQPQHF. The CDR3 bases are TGTGCCAGCAGCTCTGCTGTTGGGGCCAGGGGCAATCAGCCCCAGCATTTT.

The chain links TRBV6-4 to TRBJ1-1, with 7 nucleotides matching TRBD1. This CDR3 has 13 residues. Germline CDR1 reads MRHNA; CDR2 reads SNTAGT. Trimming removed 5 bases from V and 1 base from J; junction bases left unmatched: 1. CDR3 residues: CASSRDRNTEAFF. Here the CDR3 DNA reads TGTGCCAGCAGTAGGGACAGGAACACTGAAGCTTTCTTT.

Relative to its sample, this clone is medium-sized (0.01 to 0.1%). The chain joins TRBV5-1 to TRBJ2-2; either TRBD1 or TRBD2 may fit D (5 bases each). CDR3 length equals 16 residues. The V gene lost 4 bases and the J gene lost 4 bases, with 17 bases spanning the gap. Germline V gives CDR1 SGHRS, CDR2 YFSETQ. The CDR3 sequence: CASSLRGRSGTGELFF. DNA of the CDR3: TGCGCCAGCAGCCTACGGGGCCGTTCGGGCACCGGGGAGCTGTTTTTT. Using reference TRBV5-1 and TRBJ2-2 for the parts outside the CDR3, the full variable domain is KAGVTQTPRYLIKTRGQQVTLSCSPISGHRSVSWYQQTPGQGLQFLFEYFSETQRNKGNFPGRFSGRQFSNSRSEMNVSTLELGDSALYLCASSLRGRSGTGELFFGEGSRLTVL.

This CDR3 reads CASRRGGQNEQFF. CDR3 coding DNA: TGTGCCAGTAGACGGGGGGGCCAGAATGAGCAGTTCTTC. V is TRBV19 and J is TRBJ2-1; 8 bases match TRBD2. CDR1 and CDR2 (germline): LNHDA, SQIVND (reference sequence). The CDR3 spans 13 residues. V lost 6 bases, J lost 7 bases, and 5 bases stayed unmatched.

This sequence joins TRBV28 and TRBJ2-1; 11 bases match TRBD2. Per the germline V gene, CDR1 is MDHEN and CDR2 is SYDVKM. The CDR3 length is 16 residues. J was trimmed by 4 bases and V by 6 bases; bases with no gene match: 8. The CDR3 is CASSQLSGGAYNEQFF. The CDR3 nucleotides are TGTGCCAGCAGCCAGCTTAGCGGGGGGGCATACAATGAGCAGTTCTTC.

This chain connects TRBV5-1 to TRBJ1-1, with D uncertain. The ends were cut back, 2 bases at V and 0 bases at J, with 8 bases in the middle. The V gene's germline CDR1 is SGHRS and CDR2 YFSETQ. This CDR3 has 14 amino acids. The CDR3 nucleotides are TGCGCCAGCAGCTTAAGTACGATGAACACTGAAGCTTTCTTT. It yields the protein CASSLSTMNTEAFF.

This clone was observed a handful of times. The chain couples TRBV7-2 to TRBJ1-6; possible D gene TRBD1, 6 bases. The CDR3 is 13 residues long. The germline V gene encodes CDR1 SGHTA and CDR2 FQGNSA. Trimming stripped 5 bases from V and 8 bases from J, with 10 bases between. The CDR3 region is CASSLRGDSPLHF. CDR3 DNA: TGTGCCAGCAGCCTCAGGGGTGATTCACCCCTCCACTTT.

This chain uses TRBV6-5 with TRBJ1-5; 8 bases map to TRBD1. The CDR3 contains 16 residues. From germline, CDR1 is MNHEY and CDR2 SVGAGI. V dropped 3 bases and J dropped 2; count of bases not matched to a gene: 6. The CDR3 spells CASSYSGQGGNQPQHF. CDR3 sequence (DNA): TGTGCCAGCAGTTATTCAGGACAGGGAGGCAATCAGCCCCAGCATTTT.

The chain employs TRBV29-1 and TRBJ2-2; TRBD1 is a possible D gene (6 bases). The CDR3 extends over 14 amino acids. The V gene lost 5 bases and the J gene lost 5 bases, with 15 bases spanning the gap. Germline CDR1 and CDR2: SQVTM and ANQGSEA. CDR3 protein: CSVFSQGKTGELFF. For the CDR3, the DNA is TGCAGCGTTTTCAGTCAGGGGAAGACCGGGGAGCTGTTTTTT.

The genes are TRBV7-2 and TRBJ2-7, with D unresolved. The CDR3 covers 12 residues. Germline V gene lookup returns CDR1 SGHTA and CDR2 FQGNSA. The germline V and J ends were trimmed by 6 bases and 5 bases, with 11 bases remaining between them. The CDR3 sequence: CASRQSSDEQYF. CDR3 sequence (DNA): TGTGCCAGCAGGCAGTCATCAGACGAGCAGTACTTC.

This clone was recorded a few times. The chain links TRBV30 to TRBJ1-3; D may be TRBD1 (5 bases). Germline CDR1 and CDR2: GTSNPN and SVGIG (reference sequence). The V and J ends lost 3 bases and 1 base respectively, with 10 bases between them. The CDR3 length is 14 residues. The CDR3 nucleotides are TGTGCCTGGAGGGGGGAGGGTTCTGGAAACACCATATATTTT. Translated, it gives CAWRGEGSGNTIYF.

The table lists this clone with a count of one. In DNA form, the CDR3 reads TGTGCCAGCAGCGACGGACAGGGTTATCAGCCCCAGCATTTT. This sequence encodes CASSDGQGYQPQHF. The chain has TRBV9 and TRBJ1-5; 8 bases map to TRBD1. Looked up from germline, CDR1 is SGDLS and CDR2 is YYNGEE. The J segment lost 5 bases and the V segment lost 3 bases, leaving 4 bases of the junction unmatched. This CDR3 has 14 amino acids.